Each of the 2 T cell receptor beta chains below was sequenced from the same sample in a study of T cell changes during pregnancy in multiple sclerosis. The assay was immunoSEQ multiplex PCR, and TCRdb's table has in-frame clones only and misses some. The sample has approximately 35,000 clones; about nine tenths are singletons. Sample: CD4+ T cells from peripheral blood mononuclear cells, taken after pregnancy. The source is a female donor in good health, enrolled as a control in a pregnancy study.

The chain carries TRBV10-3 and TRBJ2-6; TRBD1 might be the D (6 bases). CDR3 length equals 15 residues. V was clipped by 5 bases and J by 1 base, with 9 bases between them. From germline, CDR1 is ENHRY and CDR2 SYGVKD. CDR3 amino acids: CAISLGQSGANVLTF. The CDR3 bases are TGTGCCATCAGTTTGGGACAATCTGGGGCCAACGTCCTGACTTTC.

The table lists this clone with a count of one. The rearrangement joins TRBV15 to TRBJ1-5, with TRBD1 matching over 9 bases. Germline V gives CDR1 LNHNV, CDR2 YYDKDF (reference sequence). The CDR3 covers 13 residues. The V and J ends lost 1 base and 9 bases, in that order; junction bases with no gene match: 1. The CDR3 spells CATSRGTGAPQHF. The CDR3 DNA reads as TGTGCCACCAGCAGAGGGACAGGGGCGCCCCAGCATTTT.